This T cell receptor beta chain was identified during a study of blood T cell repertoires in COVID-19. Across the study: Samples of COVID-19 (acute and convalescent) were obtained from the United States, Italy and Spain. Nucleic acid was either cDNA or gDNA, and it came from T cells, B-cell-depleted T cells, or PBMCs.

The trim removed 4 bases at V and 1 base at J, leaving 10 bases unmatched. Germline lookup yields CDR1 LNHDA and CDR2 SQIVND (reference sequence). CDR3 length equals 17 residues. The authors' processing: Nucleated cell number was recorded as an estimate derived from reference gene primer amplification. This table comes from immunoSEQ multiplex PCR, and its TCRdb copy is limited to in-frame clones, with some not included. The V and J calls and the clone size are those of that table, but D and trimming were determined from the DNA. Of 90,000 to 120,000 clones listed, around nine tenths are singletons. The receptor was isolated from a woman aged 25 to 45 with acute or convalescent COVID-19. Source material: peripheral blood. The J gene is TRBJ2-4, the V gene TRBV19; 7 bases agree with TRBD2. The CDR3 DNA sequence: TGTGCCAGTAGTACGGGCGTGGGGGGGATCGCCAAAAACATTCAGTACTTC. Translated: CASSTGVGGIAKNIQYF.